This is a list of T cell receptor beta chains from one sample in a study of T cell responses to AZD1222 COVID-19 vaccine. TCRdb keeps only in-frame clones here, not all; method: immunoSEQ multiplex PCR. The table records 200,000 or so clones, about 92% of them present only once. Sequenced here: peripheral blood, sampled on day 0 of MenACWY control vaccination. These receptors originate from an adult in good health. Each CDR3 is given without its conserved first and last residue. The order of the fields is J gene, V gene, CDR3 protein.

>TRBJ2-7|TRBV4-3
ASSQDRGQSSYEQY
>TRBJ1-3|TRBV2
ASSVGTISGNTIY
>TRBJ2-7|TRBV2
ASSPQGYEQY
>TRBJ1-5|TRBV28
ASVSFPGGNQPQH
>TRBJ2-5|TRBV6-5
ASRGHIQETQY
>TRBJ2-5|TRBV3-1/TRBV3-2
ASSQEGSGGAREETQY
>TRBJ2-1|TRBV20-1
SASSLADYNEQF
>TRBJ2-7|TRBV6-5
ASSYSGTADEQY
>TRBJ2-7|TRBV11-2
ASSLRGYEQY
>TRBJ2-5|TRBV19
ASSIVAGGLETQY
>TRBJ2-5|TRBV2
ASSVGARETQY
>TRBJ1-1|TRBV20-1
SASPGSNTEAF
>TRBJ1-5|TRBV7-2
ASSRGGRADQPQH
>TRBJ1-5|TRBV11-2
ASSPGPTGLYQPQH
>TRBJ2-1|TRBV7-2
ASSRLPGQLYNEQF
>TRBJ2-5|TRBV20-1
SKGRGETQY
>TRBJ2-5|TRBV5-1
ASSSTSIQETQY
>TRBJ2-7|TRBV15
ATSKKVRTGRNEQY
>TRBJ1-1|TRBV5-5
ASSLSVERQAF
>TRBJ1-6|TRBV15
ATSRGIDSPLH
>TRBJ2-2|TRBV30
AWSSRLAGGSNTGELF
>TRBJ1-2|TRBV6-5
ASSAYVNYGYT
>TRBJ2-1|TRBV11-3
ASSLSFSRALAYNEQF
>TRBJ1-2|TRBV28
ASSSRQGGNIYGYT
>TRBJ1-6|TRBV19
ATGRSSYNSPLH
>TRBJ1-6|TRBV30
AWTPDRYSPLH
>TRBJ2-1|TRBV7-6
ASSLYPGGGGSLYEQF
>TRBJ1-1|TRBV7-2
ASSPGEEAF
>TRBJ2-1|TRBV27
ASSFGGLGPTFNTGEQF
>TRBJ2-7|TRBV7-2
ASSPHGSVTYEQY
>TRBJ2-5|TRBV30
AWTGRASVETQY
>TRBJ2-3|TRBV11-2
ASSSSTDTQY
>TRBJ2-5|TRBV6-5
ASSYSGNRQETQY
>TRBJ1-4|TRBV3-1/TRBV3-2
ASSPPTGTNEKLF
>TRBJ1-5|TRBV4-1
ASTMDWGLGQPQH
>TRBJ1-5|TRBV11-3
SQKTVGDQPQH
>TRBJ1-5|TRBV30
AWALGTGSQPQH
>TRBJ2-1|TRBV19
AISRGSGAYNEQF
>TRBJ1-2|TRBV5-1
ASSLTGGANGYT
>TRBJ1-5|TRBV28
ASSFRRASQPQH
>TRBJ2-7|TRBV4-2
ASSQDRRVDEQY
>TRBJ1-5|TRBV6-5
ASNQGWGNQPQH
>TRBJ1-5|TRBV19
ASSLRDTNQPQH
>TRBJ1-3|TRBV28
ASSKATGISGNTIY
>TRBJ2-3|TRBV5-6
ASSLQGPTDTQY
>TRBJ1-1|TRBV7-2
ASSLVWQSEAF
>TRBJ2-2|TRBV18
ASSPPGGRNTGELF
>TRBJ2-7|TRBV7-2
ASSLNGAVSSYEQY
>TRBJ1-1|TRBV3-1/TRBV3-2
ASSETAMNTEAF
>TRBJ2-1|TRBV4-3
ASSLNAGTSGGNEQF
>TRBJ1-2|TRBV28
ASSLGGGTEYGYT
>TRBJ2-1|TRBV30
AWSAAGTKQF
>TRBJ1-3|TRBV5-5
ASSTKTGDSTIY